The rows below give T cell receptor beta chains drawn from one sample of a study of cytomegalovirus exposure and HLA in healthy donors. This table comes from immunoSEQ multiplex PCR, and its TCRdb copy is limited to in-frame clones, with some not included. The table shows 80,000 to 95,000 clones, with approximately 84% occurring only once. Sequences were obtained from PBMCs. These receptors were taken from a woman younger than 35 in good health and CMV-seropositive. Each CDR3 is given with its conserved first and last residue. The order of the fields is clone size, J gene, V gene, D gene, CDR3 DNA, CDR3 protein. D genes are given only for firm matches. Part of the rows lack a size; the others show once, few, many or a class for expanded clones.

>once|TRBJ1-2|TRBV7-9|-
TGTGCCAGCAGCTTACCCGCAGGGGCTCGGGGCTACACCTTC
CASSLPAGARGYTF
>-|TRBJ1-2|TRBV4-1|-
TGCGCCAGCAGCCAAGATAGCGCTTACAGCCCTGGCTACACCTTC
CASSQDSAYSPGYTF
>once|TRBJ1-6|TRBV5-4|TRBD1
TGTGCCAGCAGCCCCTCAGGGGGCCGTTCACCCCTCCACTTT
CASSPSGGRSPLHF
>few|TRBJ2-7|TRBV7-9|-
TGTGCCAGCAGCGCTACCCCAATAGCTTACGAGCAGTACTTC
CASSATPIAYEQYF
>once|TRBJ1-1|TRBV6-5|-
TGTGCCAGCAGTTACTCAGTGGGGGGCACTGAAGCTTTCTTT
CASSYSVGGTEAFF
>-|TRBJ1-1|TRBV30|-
TGTGCCTGGACTATTCAAGGCGGCACTGAAGCTTTCTTT
CAWTIQGGTEAFF
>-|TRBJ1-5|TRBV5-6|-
TGTGCCAGCAGCCAAAACAGGGACAGCAATCAGCCCCAGCATTTT
CASSQNRDSNQPQHF
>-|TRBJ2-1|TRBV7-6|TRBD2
TGTGCCAGCAGCGCCCGAGTAGCGGGAATCAATGAGCAGTTCTTC
CASSARVAGINEQFF
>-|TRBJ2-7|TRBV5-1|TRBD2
TGCGCCAGCAGCTTGGGTGGGGGGACTAGCATCTACGAGCAGTACTTC
CASSLGGGTSIYEQYF
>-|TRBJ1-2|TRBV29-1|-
TGCAGCGTCGGGTCGGGGGATAGGATTGGCTACACCTTC
CSVGSGDRIGYTF
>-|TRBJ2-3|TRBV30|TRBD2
TGTGCCTGGACCGCGGGACTAGCGAACACAGATACGCAGTATTTT
CAWTAGLANTDTQYF
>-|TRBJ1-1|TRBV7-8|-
TGTGCCAGCAGCCCTCCAACGGGAGGGGGGAACACTGAAGCTTTCTTT
CASSPPTGGGNTEAFF
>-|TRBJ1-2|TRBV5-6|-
TGTGCCAGCATCTCCCAGGGACATGGCTATGGCTACACCTTC
CASISQGHGYGYTF
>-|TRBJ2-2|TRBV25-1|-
TGTGCCAGCTTGCGGGCCGGGGAGCTGTTTTTT
CASLRAGELFF
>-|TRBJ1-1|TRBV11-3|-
TGTGCCAGCAGCACCGGTCCCATGAACACTGAAGCTTTCTTT
CASSTGPMNTEAFF
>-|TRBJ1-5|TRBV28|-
TGTGCCAGCAGTCCATGGACGGACTATAGCAATCAGCCCCAGCATTTT
CASSPWTDYSNQPQHF
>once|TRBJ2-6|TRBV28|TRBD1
TGTGCCAGCAGCCCGGGACAGCAAACCTCTGGGGCCAACGTCCTGACTTTC
CASSPGQQTSGANVLTF
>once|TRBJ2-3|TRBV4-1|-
TGCGCCAGCAGCCTGCCGGTGACAGATACGCAGTATTTT
CASSLPVTDTQYF
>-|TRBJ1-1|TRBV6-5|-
TGTGCCAGCAGTTATGGCAGGAACACTGAAGCTTTCTTT
CASSYGRNTEAFF
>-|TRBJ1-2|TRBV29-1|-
TGCAGCGTCTCCGGAGGGGGGGTTAAAGCCTATGGCTACACCTTC
CSVSGGGVKAYGYTF
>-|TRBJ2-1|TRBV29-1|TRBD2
TGCAGCGTTGGGGACTATAACAATGAGCAGTTCTTC
CSVGDYNNEQFF
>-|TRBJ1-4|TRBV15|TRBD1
TGTGCCACCAGCAGAGGTTTGGGGACAGGGGAGGAAAAACTGTTTTTT
CATSRGLGTGEEKLFF
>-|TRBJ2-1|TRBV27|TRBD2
TGTGCCAGCAGTTTACTAGCGGGAGCGGGGAATGAGCAGTTCTTC
CASSLLAGAGNEQFF
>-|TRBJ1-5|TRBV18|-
TGTGCCAGCTCACCACCTTATAGCAATCAGCCCCAGCATTTT
CASSPPYSNQPQHF
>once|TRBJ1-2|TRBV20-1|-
TGCAGTGCTAGCAGGCCCGACGGCTACACCTTC
CSASRPDGYTF
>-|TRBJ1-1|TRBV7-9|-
TGTGCCAGCAGCTTCAGGCCGAGTGACACTGAAGCTTTCTTT
CASSFRPSDTEAFF
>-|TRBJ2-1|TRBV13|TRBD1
TGTGCCAGCAGTCGCACAGGGGATGAGCAGTTCTTC
CASSRTGDEQFF
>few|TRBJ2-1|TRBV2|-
TGTGCCAGCGCTGCGGGAATGGTGTCTTGGCATGAGCAGTTCTTC
CASAAGMVSWHEQFF
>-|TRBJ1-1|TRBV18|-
TGTGCCAGCTCAGCTGAGATGAACACTGAAGCTTTCTTT
CASSAEMNTEAFF
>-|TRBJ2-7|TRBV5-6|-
TGTGCCAGCAGCTTTATTACGACACCCTACGAGCAGTACTTC
CASSFITTPYEQYF
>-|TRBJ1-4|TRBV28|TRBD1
TGTGCCAGCAGTAAAGGGGGCTCTCTTGAAAAACTGTTTTTT
CASSKGGSLEKLFF
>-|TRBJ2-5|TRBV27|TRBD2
TGTGCCAGCAGTCGACGACTAGCGGCCCGGAGGGAGACCCAGTACTTC
CASSRRLAARRETQYF
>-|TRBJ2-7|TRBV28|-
TGTGCCAGCAGTTCGTGGCAGGAATTCTACGAGCAGTACTTC
CASSSWQEFYEQYF
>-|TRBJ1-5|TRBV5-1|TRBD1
TGCGCCAGCAGCTTAGGGGATGGACAGGGAGGACAGCCCCAGCATTTT
CASSLGDGQGGQPQHF
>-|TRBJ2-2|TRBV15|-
TGTGCCACCAGCAGAGATCTGGAGGCCGGGGAGCTGTTTTTT
CATSRDLEAGELFF
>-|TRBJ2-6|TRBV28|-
TGTGCCACGAAGGTGGGGCACTCTGGGGCCAACGTCCTGACTTTC
CATKVGHSGANVLTF
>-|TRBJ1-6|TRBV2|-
TGTGCCAGCAGCGACAATGACAGATACTATAATTCACCCCTCCACTTT
CASSDNDRYYNSPLHF
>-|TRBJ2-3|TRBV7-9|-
TGTGCCAGCAGCTTAGTGTACTCGGGGAGCACAGATACGCAGTATTTT
CASSLVYSGSTDTQYF
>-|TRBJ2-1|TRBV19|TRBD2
TGTGCCAGTAGTCTCGGCGGGAGCTCCTACAATGAGCAGTTCTTC
CASSLGGSSYNEQFF
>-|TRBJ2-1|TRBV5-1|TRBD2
TGCGCCAGCAGCGGAGGACTAGTTTGGGTTGAGCAGTTCTTC
CASSGGLVWVEQFF
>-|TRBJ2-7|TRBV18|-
TGTGCCAGCTCCCCGCCGGGGGACTACGAGCAGTACTTC
CASSPPGDYEQYF
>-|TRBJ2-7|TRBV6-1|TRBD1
TGTGCCGGCCGAACGGGACAGGGGTACGAGCAGTACTTC
CAGRTGQGYEQYF
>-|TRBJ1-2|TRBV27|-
TGTGCCAGCAGTTTGTTCCCACGAGAGGGCAACTATTATGGCTACACCTTC
CASSLFPREGNYYGYTF
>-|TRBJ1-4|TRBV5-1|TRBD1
TGCGCCAGCAGCTTGTTCGCCACCAGGGGGGCCGCTAATGAAAAACTGTTTTTT
CASSLFATRGAANEKLFF
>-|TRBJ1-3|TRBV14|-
TGTGCCAGCCTATTTGGGACTTTCCTCTCTGGAAACACCATATATTTT
CASLFGTFLSGNTIYF
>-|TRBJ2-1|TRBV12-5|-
TGTGCTAGTGGTTTGGGACTGGCCTCCTACAATGAGCAGTTCTTC
CASGLGLASYNEQFF
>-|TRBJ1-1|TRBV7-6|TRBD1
TGTGCCAGCAGCGTCCTCGCGACAGGGCTAAACACTGAAGCTTTCTTT
CASSVLATGLNTEAFF
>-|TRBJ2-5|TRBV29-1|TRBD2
TGCAGCGTGACTAGCGGGGGGGCCCACGAGACCCAGTACTTC
CSVTSGGAHETQYF
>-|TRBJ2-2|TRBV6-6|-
TGTGCCAGCCTGCGGACAGCGAACACCGGGGAGCTGTTTTTT
CASLRTANTGELFF
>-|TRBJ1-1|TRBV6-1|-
TGTGCCAGCACCCTCTCGAGAGTGACTGAAGCTTTCTTT
CASTLSRVTEAFF
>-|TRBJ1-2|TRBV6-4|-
TGTGCCAGCAGTGACTCTGCAGGGCGTGCGTCTACCTATGGCTACACCTTC
CASSDSAGRASTYGYTF
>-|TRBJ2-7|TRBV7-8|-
TGTGCCAGCAGCTTAGGGTCAGGGTCTTCCGAGCAGTACTTC
CASSLGSGSSEQYF
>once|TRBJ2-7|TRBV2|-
TGTGCCAGCAGTGAAGTCGCAGGCGCCTACGAGCAGTACTTC
CASSEVAGAYEQYF
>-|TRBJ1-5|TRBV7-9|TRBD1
TGTGCCAGCAGCCCAGGACAGGGAAGCAATCAGCCCCAGCATTTT
CASSPGQGSNQPQHF
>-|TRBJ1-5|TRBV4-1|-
TGCGCCAGCAGCCAAGATTTCACAGGGCGGCAGCCCCAGCATTTT
CASSQDFTGRQPQHF